Below, one TCR beta chain is given with its context. Its antigen remains unidentified. The data stem from a study of a mutant IDH1 vaccine in newly diagnosed glioma. Whole-study results and caveats: Pseudoprogression seemed unrelated to changes in top peripheral T cell clonotypes.

This sample's time point: week 5, during vaccination. All doses held 300 ug of mutant IDH1 20-mer peptide, with topical imiquimod. Data came from immunoSEQ multiplex PCR; TCRdb stores just in-frame clones and leaves some out. The sample records roughly 60,000 clones, 80% to 90% being singletons. The J segment lost 5 bases and the V segment lost 3 bases, leaving 9 bases of the junction unmatched. The CDR3 has 15 residues. Per the germline V gene, CDR1 is GTSNPN and CDR2 is SVGIG (reference sequence). V gene TRBV30 combines with J gene TRBJ1-4; 7 bases line up with TRBD1. Here the sequenced sample was PBMCs, taken from a glioma patient whose treatment included an IDH1 peptide vaccine. The receptor was isolated from a woman between 45 and 65 years old with glioma. CDR3 DNA: TGTGCCTGGAGACTGGGGGACAGAATAAATGAAAAACTGTTTTTT. Translating gives CAWRLGDRINEKLFF.